The TCR beta chain described here comes from a study of T cell responses to AZD1222 COVID-19 vaccine. Overall study results and limits: Researchers report vaccine-associated CD4 TCRs spanning spike, with dominance at 160-218 and 743-854. Clonal diversity may have been underestimated in mostly white British donors. Only a handful of people who got AZD1222 tested seropositive at baseline.

Germline V CDR1 and CDR2: MDHEN, SYDVKM. The CDR3 sequence is 15 residues long. Trimming stripped 5 bases from V and 8 bases from J, with 19 bases between. Only in-frame clones appear in the TCRdb table, and some are missing; sequencing was by immunoSEQ multiplex PCR. Of over 85,000 clones listed, 81% are singletons. Points on this clone: The target antigen is unknown.

The chain carries TRBV28 and TRBJ2-1; perhaps D is TRBD1 or TRBD2 (7 bases each). Here the sequenced sample was peripheral blood, taken on day 0 of AZD1222 vaccination. The origin of this receptor is an adult in good health. DNA of the CDR3: TGTGCCAGCAGTCCGGGGGGACAGACTAGGTATGAGCAGTTCTTC. This gives the protein CASSPGGQTRYEQFF.